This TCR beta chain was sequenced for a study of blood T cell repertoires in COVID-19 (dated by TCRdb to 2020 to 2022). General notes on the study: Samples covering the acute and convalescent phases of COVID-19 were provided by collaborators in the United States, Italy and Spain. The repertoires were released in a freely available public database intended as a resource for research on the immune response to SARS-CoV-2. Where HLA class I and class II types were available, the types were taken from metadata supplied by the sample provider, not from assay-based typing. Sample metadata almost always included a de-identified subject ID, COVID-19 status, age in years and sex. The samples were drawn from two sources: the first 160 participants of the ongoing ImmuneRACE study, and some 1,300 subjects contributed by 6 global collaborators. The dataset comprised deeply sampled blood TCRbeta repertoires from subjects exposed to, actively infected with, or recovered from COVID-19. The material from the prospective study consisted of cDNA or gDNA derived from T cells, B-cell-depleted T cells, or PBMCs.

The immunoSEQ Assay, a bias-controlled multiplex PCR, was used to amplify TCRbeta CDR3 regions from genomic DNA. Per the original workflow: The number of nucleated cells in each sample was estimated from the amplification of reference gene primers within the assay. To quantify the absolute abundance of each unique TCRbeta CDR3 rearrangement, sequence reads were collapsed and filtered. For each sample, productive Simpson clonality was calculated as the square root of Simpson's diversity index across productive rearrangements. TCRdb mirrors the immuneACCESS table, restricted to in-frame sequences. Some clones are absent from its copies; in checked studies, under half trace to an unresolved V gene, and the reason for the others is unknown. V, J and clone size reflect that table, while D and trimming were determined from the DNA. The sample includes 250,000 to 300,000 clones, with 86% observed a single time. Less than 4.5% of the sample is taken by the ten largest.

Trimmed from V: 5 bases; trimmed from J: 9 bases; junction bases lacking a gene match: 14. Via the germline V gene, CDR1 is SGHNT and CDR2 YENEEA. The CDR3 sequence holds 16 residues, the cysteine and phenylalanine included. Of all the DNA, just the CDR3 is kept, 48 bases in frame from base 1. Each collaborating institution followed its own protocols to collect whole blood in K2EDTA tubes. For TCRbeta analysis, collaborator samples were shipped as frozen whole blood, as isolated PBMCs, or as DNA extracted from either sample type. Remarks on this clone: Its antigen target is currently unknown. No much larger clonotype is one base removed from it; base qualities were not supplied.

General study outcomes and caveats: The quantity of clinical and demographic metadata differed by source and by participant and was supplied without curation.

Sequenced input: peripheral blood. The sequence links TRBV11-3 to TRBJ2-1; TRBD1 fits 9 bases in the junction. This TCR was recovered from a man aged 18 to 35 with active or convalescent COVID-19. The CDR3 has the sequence CASSGQNRGPQGEQFF. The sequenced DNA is TGTGCCAGCAGCGGACAAAACAGGGGGCCCCAGGGTGAGCAGTTCTTC.